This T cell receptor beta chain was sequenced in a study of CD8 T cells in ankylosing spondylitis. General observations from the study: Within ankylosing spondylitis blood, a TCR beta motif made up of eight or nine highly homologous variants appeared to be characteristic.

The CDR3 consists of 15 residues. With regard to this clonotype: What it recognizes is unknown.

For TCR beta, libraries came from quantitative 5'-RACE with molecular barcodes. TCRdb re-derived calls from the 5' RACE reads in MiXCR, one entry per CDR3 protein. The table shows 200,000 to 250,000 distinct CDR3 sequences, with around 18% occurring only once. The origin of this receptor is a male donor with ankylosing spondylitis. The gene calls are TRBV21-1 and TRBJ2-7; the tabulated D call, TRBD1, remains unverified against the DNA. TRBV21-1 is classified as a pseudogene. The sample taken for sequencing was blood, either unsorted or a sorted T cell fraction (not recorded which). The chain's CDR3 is CASSKGPGGCDEQYF. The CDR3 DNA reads TGTGCCAGCAGCAAAGGTCCAGGGGGCTGTGACGAGCAGTACTTC.